This T cell receptor beta chain was documented in a study of monozygotic twins with inflammatory bowel disease. Whole-study results and caveats: Some repertoire variability may stem from patients' differing immunosuppressive treatments.

After re-calling the 5' RACE reads, TCRdb lists one entry per CDR3 protein, DNA absent. The sample holds approximately 300,000 distinct CDR3 sequences. A remark on this clonotype: The target antigen is unknown.

The TCR sequence derives from a human donor with ulcerative colitis or Crohn's disease, or a healthy co-twin of an affected twin (not recorded which). Material for sequencing was blood.

The CDR3 reads CASSQTGGGQNIQYF. The chain joins TRBV14 to TRBJ2-4; with no DNA, the TCRdb D assignment of TRBD1 cannot be verified. CDR1 and CDR2 (germline): SGHDN, FVKESK. The CDR3 contains 15 residues.